These 29 T cell receptor beta chains were all obtained from the same sample, sequenced in a study of T-cell reconstitution after alpha-beta-depleted transplantation in children. Unique molecular identifiers were incorporated when the TCRbeta library was constructed. TCRdb re-called the PCR reads through MiXCR, storing one row per CDR3 protein. The sample carries some 520,000 distinct CDR3 sequences, about 31% recorded once. The sample was PBMCs from the stem cell graft donor, taken from the stem cell graft. Receptors were obtained from a human donor who donated a stem cell graft to a child with aplastic anemia.

In this sample, this clonotype turned up a few times. In nucleotides, the CDR3 is TGTGCCAGCAGCCAAGAATCAGGGGGCACCGAGCAGTACTTC. Protein sequence: CASSQESGGTEQYF. The chain couples TRBV3-1 to TRBJ2-7, with 8 bases lining up with TRBD1. Germline V lookup: CDR1 LGHDT, CDR2 YNNKEL (reference sequence). The CDR3 is 14 residues long. V dropped 0 bases and J dropped 6; count of bases not matched to a gene: 4.

This clonotype was recorded a few times. This chain joins TRBV7-3 and TRBJ2-1; the D is unclear. V shed 0 bases and J shed 6 bases, with 9 bases lying between them. The CDR3 extends over 14 amino acids. The germline V gene encodes CDR1 SGHTA and CDR2 FQGTGA. In DNA form, the CDR3 reads TGTGCCAGCAGCTTAACTCCCCGTGGCAATGAGCAGTTCTTC. It translates to CASSLTPRGNEQFF.

Only a few counts were recorded for this clonotype. V usage is TRBV5-1 and J usage is TRBJ2-5; TRBD1 might be the D (6 bases). This CDR3 is built from 14 residues. V dropped 5 bases and J dropped 1 base, with 12 bases sitting between them. Germline CDR1 and CDR2: SGHRS and YFSETQ. For the CDR3, the DNA is TGCGCCAGCAGGGGGGCCCAATTCCAAGAGACCCAGTACTTC. Its translation: CASRGAQFQETQYF.

This clonotype was recorded a few times. This rearrangement joins TRBV5-1 to TRBJ2-1; the D gene is possibly TRBD1 (6 bases). The germline V and J ends were trimmed by 0 bases and 2 bases, with 15 bases remaining between them. The CDR3 length is 17 residues. Germline-derived CDR1 and CDR2 are SGHRS and YFSETQ. The CDR3 coding sequence is TGCGCCAGCAGCTTGGAATCCAGGGGAAGACCCTACAATGAGCAGTTCTTC. Protein product: CASSLESRGRPYNEQFF.

This chain joins TRBV5-1 and TRBJ2-7; the D gene could be TRBD1 or TRBD2 (5 bases each). The CDR3 extends over 14 amino acids. Trimming pared 3 bases from V and 1 base from J, leaving 11 bases between. Germline V lookup: CDR1 SGHRS, CDR2 YFSETQ. The CDR3 region has the DNA TGCGCCAGCAGCTGGGGGACGGGATCCTACGAGCAGTACTTC. It yields the protein CASSWGTGSYEQYF.

This chain joins TRBV13 and TRBJ2-7; tentatively, D is TRBD2 (6 bases). From germline, CDR1 is PRHDT and CDR2 FYEKMQ (reference sequence). V was clipped by 4 bases and J by 6 bases, with 13 bases between them. The CDR3 runs to 13 residues. The CDR3 bases are TGTGCCAGCAGCTACACCGGGAGTGGCGAGCAGTACGTC. The encoded protein is CASSYTGSGEQYV.

The chain couples TRBV18 to TRBJ2-7; no reliable D call. Germline V gene data show CDR1 as KGHSH and CDR2 as LQKENI. This CDR3 has 15 amino acids. Trimming took 3 bases from V and 5 from J, leaving 17 bases between them. The CDR3: CASSPGLQKDHEQYV. The DNA of the CDR3 is TGTGCCAGCTCACCCGGGCTGCAAAAAGACCACGAGCAGTACGTC.

A few counts support this clonotype. This chain links TRBV6-5 with TRBJ1-4; D remains ambiguous. The CDR3 has 13 residues. Germline V gene data show CDR1 as MNHEY and CDR2 as SVGAGI. CDR3 DNA: TGTGCAAGTCAGTTAACACAGAGTGAAAAACTGTTTTTT. It codes for CASQLTQSEKLFF.

The genes are TRBV7-8 and TRBJ2-2; the D is unclear. The CDR3 consists of 15 residues. V dropped 5 bases and J dropped 1 base, with 11 bases sitting between them. The V gene's germline CDR1 is SGHVS and CDR2 FQNEAQ. The CDR3 bases are TGTGCCAGCAGCCCCTACTGGGGGAACACCGGGGAGCTGTTTTTT. This gives the protein CASSPYWGNTGELFF.

This clonotype was picked up a small number of times. As DNA, the CDR3 is TGTGCCAGCAGCTCCGACAGGATCTCTAACTATGGCTACACCTTC. Translation: CASSSDRISNYGYTF. This chain joins TRBV5-4 and TRBJ1-2; D is perhaps TRBD1 (6 bases). CDR1 is SGHNT, CDR2 YYREEE, per germline (reference sequence). The V gene lost 3 bases and the J gene lost 0 bases, with 12 bases spanning the gap. The CDR3 consists of 15 residues.

This clonotype was recorded a few times. The V call is TRBV18, the J call TRBJ2-3; 13 bases match TRBD2. This CDR3 comprises 17 residues. The junction had 1 base not matched to a gene; V was cut back by 1 base and J by 0 bases. CDR1 is KGHSH and CDR2 is LQKENI in the germline V gene. CDR3 protein: CASSPRLAGGSTDTQYF. The DNA of the CDR3 is TGTGCCAGCTCACCACGACTAGCGGGAGGCAGCACAGATACGCAGTATTTT.

This clonotype has just a few counts. V gene TRBV13 combines with J gene TRBJ2-3; D perhaps matches TRBD2 (6 bases). Germline values: CDR1 PRHDT, CDR2 FYEKMQ (reference sequence). Trimming cost V 4 bases and J 0 bases, with 14 bases left between them. There are 16 residues in the CDR3. In DNA, the CDR3 is TGTGCCAGCAGCTCCTGGGGAGGTAAAAGCACAGATACGCAGTATTTT. It translates to CASSSWGGKSTDTQYF.

V is TRBV10-3 and J is TRBJ1-1, with D possibly being TRBD1 (5 bases). V was shortened by 8 bases and J by 1 base, with 11 bases between the two germline ends. CDR3 size: 13 residues. Germline V gene data show CDR1 as ENHRY and CDR2 as SYGVKD. DNA for the CDR3: TGTGCCATCGGGGGGGAAGGGAACACTGAAGCTTTCTTT. Amino acids: CAIGGEGNTEAFF.

This clonotype was counted only a few times. This chain uses TRBV3-1 with TRBJ1-4; TRBD1 aligns across 9 bases. The CDR3 sequence is 16 residues long. Germline lookup yields CDR1 LGHDT and CDR2 YNNKEL (reference sequence). The trim removed 1 base at V and 6 bases at J, leaving 6 bases unmatched. For the CDR3, the DNA is TGTGCCAGCAGCCAAGCAGGGACAGGGTCGGATGAAAAACTGTTTTTT. Encoded protein: CASSQAGTGSDEKLFF.

This clonotype was counted only a few times. The J gene is TRBJ1-4, the V gene TRBV7-8, with D perhaps TRBD1 (6 bases). The germline V gene has CDR1 SGHVS and CDR2 FQNEAQ. The CDR3 is 15 residues long. The V end lost 5 bases, the J end lost 7 bases, and 17 bases lay between the germline ends. CDR3 in amino acids: CASSPLWGGGEKLFF. DNA of the CDR3: TGTGCCAGCAGCCCGCTTTGGGGGGGCGGTGAAAAACTGTTTTTT.

The chain has TRBV11-3 and TRBJ1-3; no firm D call. The germline V gene encodes CDR1 SGHNT and CDR2 YENEEA. The CDR3 consists of 15 residues. V was cut by 4 bases and J by 0 bases, with 10 bases left in between. CDR3 in DNA: TGTGCCAGCAGCTCTGGCCCGAGCTCTGGAAACACCATATATTTT. Encoded protein: CASSSGPSSGNTIYF.

This clonotype was observed a handful of times. The chain links TRBV15 to TRBJ1-1; 10 nucleotides agree with TRBD1. The CDR3 spans 16 residues. Germline V gene sequence: CDR1 LNHNV, CDR2 YYDKDF (reference sequence). Losses at the gene ends were 0 bases for V and 6 bases for J; bases not matched to a gene: 7. The CDR3 DNA reads as TGTGCCACCAGCAGAGACTGGGGACAGGGGATGGCTGAAGCTTTCTTT. Translated: CATSRDWGQGMAEAFF.

This clonotype was counted a few times. The CDR3 nucleotides are TGTGCCTGGGAAGGGGCCAGCAATCAGCCCCAGCATTTT. Translated, it gives CAWEGASNQPQHF. This rearrangement joins TRBV30 to TRBJ1-5; D is perhaps TRBD1 (5 bases). The CDR3 runs 13 residues. V was shortened by 5 bases and J by 1 base, with 9 bases between the two germline ends. Germline CDR1 reads GTSNPN; CDR2 reads SVGIG (reference sequence).

This clonotype was observed a few times. The chain joins TRBV7-2 to TRBJ1-1, with unresolved D. Germline CDR1 SGHTA, CDR2 FQGNSA. CDR3 length: 12 residues. Trimming cost V 3 bases and J 6 bases, with 8 bases left between them. The CDR3 DNA follows: TGTGCCAGCAGCTTTATGGGGTCTGAAGCTTTCTTT. It yields the protein CASSFMGSEAFF.

In this sample, this clonotype turned up a few times. This chain uses TRBV10-3 with TRBJ1-1, with D maybe TRBD1 (6 bases). V was pared by 2 bases and J by 0 bases, with 7 bases between. CDR1 and CDR2 (germline): ENHRY, SYGVKD. The CDR3 covers 14 residues. In DNA form, the CDR3 reads TGTGCCATCAGTGAGGACAGGTTGAACACTGAAGCTTTCTTT. Encoded protein: CAISEDRLNTEAFF.

The rearrangement links TRBV18 to TRBJ1-5, with D perhaps matching TRBD1 (6 bases). V dropped 4 bases and J dropped 0 bases, with 10 bases sitting between them. The CDR3 is 15 amino acids. The germline CDR1 and CDR2 sequences are KGHSH and LQKENI. This chain's CDR3 is CASSQRQVSNQPQHF. The CDR3 nucleotides are TGTGCCAGCTCACAAAGACAGGTTAGCAATCAGCCCCAGCATTTT.

This clonotype was seen only a few times. The chain is built from TRBV6-1 and TRBJ2-4; the D gene could be TRBD1 or TRBD2 (5 bases each). The germline CDR1 and CDR2 sequences are MNHNS and SASEGT. The length of the CDR3 is 14 residues. V lost 3 bases and J 2 bases, leaving 8 bases between the germline ends. The CDR3 bases are TGTGCCAGCAGTGAGAGGGGATCCAAAAACATTCAGTACTTC. It is translated as CASSERGSKNIQYF.

The table lists this clonotype with a few counts. The rearrangement links TRBV27 to TRBJ2-3; D is uncertain. V lost 5 bases and J lost 4, with 10 bases in between. The CDR3 length is 13 residues. Per germline, CDR1 MNHEY and CDR2 SMNVEV (reference sequence). The CDR3 protein is CASSGWSADTQYF. Here the CDR3 DNA reads TGTGCCAGCAGTGGTTGGTCCGCAGATACGCAGTATTTT.

This clonotype appeared a few times. The rearrangement joins TRBV6-5 to TRBJ2-1; D not certain. Per the germline V gene, CDR1 is MNHEY and CDR2 is SVGAGI. This CDR3 comprises 14 residues. V was pared by 2 bases and J by 11 bases, with 16 bases between. CDR3 sequence: CASSYGPPGSKQFF. CDR3 DNA sequence: TGTGCCAGCAGTTACGGGCCCCCGGGCAGTAAGCAGTTCTTC.

J is TRBJ1-1 and V is TRBV7-2; D unresolved. There are 15 residues in the CDR3. Germline loops: CDR1 SGHTA, CDR2 FQGNSA. Trimming pared 8 bases from V and 1 base from J, leaving 17 bases between. In nucleotides, the CDR3 is TGTGCCAGCGGCCCGACCAGGAGATCGAACACTGAAGCTTTCTTT. Protein: CASGPTRRSNTEAFF.

J is TRBJ2-2 and V is TRBV7-2, with a possible D match to TRBD1 (6 bases). Germline loops: CDR1 SGHTA, CDR2 FQGNSA. The CDR3 sequence is 15 residues long. V gave up 5 bases and J gave up 4 bases, with 14 bases separating them. CDR3 residues: CASSPQGLGTGELFF. CDR3 DNA sequence: TGTGCCAGCAGCCCGCAGGGGCTCGGCACCGGGGAGCTGTTTTTT.

The rearrangement links TRBV28 to TRBJ2-7; 7 positions match TRBD1. Germline trimming cut 4 bases from V and 2 bases from J; bases unmatched to any gene: 14. The CDR3 totals 17 residues. Per germline, CDR1 MDHEN and CDR2 SYDVKM. This CDR3 is CASSSPHRQGSAYEQYF. The CDR3 bases are TGTGCCAGCAGTTCCCCTCATCGACAGGGCTCAGCCTACGAGCAGTACTTC.

The V and J genes are TRBV7-9 and TRBJ1-4, with a possible D match to TRBD1 (5 bases). V gave up 8 bases and J gave up 7 bases, with 17 bases separating them. The V gene's germline CDR1 is SEHNR and CDR2 FQNEAQ (reference sequence). The CDR3 runs 14 residues. The CDR3 sequence: CASAKRGGGEKLFF. Written as DNA, the CDR3 is TGTGCCAGCGCGAAAAGGGGTGGGGGTGAAAAACTGTTTTTT.

This sequence joins TRBV18 and TRBJ1-1; 8 bases line up with TRBD1. Germline assignment: CDR1 KGHSH and CDR2 LQKENI. The CDR3 runs 20 residues. The trim removed 6 bases at V and 6 bases at J, leaving 27 bases unmatched. DNA of the CDR3: TGTGCCAGCTCGCCTCGGCAGTGGGCAGGGGGCGAGTTAGAGAAGCCTGAAGCTTTCTTT. It specifies CASSPRQWAGGELEKPEAFF.